A selection of T cell receptor beta chains follows, all from one sample in a study of shared clonotypes between healthy human individuals. The method was immunoSEQ multiplex PCR; TCRdb's version includes in-frame clones alone and lacks a portion of them. The profile shows approximately 1,000,000 clones, about 80% of them singletons. What was sequenced was memory CD4+ T cells from PBMCs. These receptors were collected from a man younger than 30 in good health. Some clones in this sample may be carry-over from other donors' samples. Both conserved end residues are part of each CDR3. Each record gives: clone size, D gene, V gene, J gene, CDR3 DNA, CDR3 protein. A D gene is named only where the DNA matches it firmly. Clone size is shown for a subset of rows, as once, few, many or a class of expanded clone.

>.|.|TRBV5-1|TRBJ1-3
TGCGCCAGCGGCCCAACAGGGGGAAACACCATATATTTT
CASGPTGGNTIYF
>.|.|TRBV10-3|TRBJ1-3
TGTGCCACCCACCGGGACACATTAGGAAACACCATATATTTT
CATHRDTLGNTIYF
>once|TRBD1|TRBV11-2|TRBJ1-2
TGTGCCAGCAGCTACAGGGGCACTGGGGATGGCTACACCTTC
CASSYRGTGDGYTF
>.|TRBD2|TRBV4-1|TRBJ2-1
TGCGCCAGCAGCCAAGAGTTTCCGGAACTAGCGGGAGCTTACAATGAGCAGTTCTTC
CASSQEFPELAGAYNEQFF
>.|.|TRBV7-2|TRBJ2-3
TGTGCCAGCAGCTCCGAGACCACAGATACGCAGTATTTT
CASSSETTDTQYF
>few|.|TRBV5-1|TRBJ2-1
TGCGCCAGCAGCTCGGCGGGTGGCAGGGGAGGCAATGAGCAGTTCTTC
CASSSAGGRGGNEQFF
>.|.|TRBV6-6|TRBJ1-5
TGTGCCAGCAGTTACCTCGGGACTGGTAGCAATCAGCCCCAGCATTTT
CASSYLGTGSNQPQHF
>.|TRBD1|TRBV6-6|TRBJ1-5
TGTGCCAGCAGTTACGGACAGGGTAGCTCCCAGCATTTT
CASSYGQGSSQHF
>.|TRBD1|TRBV10-3|TRBJ2-1
TGTGCCATCAGATCCACCGGGACAGCTGTAAACGGAAAGGATCACAATGAGCAGTTCTTC
CAIRSTGTAVNGKDHNEQFF
>.|.|TRBV28|TRBJ2-7
TGTGCCAGCAGTTTCGTCCAGGGTCCTTCCTACGAGCAGTACTTC
CASSFVQGPSYEQYF
>.|TRBD1|TRBV7-3|TRBJ1-1
TGTGCCAGCAGCTCCGGACAGGGTGACACTGAAGCTTTCTTT
CASSSGQGDTEAFF
>.|.|TRBV7-2|TRBJ1-4
TGTGCCAGCAGCTTAGTATACGGAGAAAAACTGTTTTTT
CASSLVYGEKLFF
>.|TRBD1|TRBV2|TRBJ1-1
TGTGCCAGCACAGGACAGGGCAACACTGAAGCTTTCTTT
CASTGQGNTEAFF
>.|.|TRBV19|TRBJ2-7
TGTGCCAGTTCGCGGGACAGAGACTACGAGCAGTACTTC
CASSRDRDYEQYF
>.|.|TRBV28|TRBJ1-2
TGTGCCAGCAGCTCACAGGGAGGGCATAACTATGGCTACACCTTC
CASSSQGGHNYGYTF
>.|TRBD2|TRBV5-8|TRBJ2-5
TGTGCCAGCAGCTCTGGACTAGCGGGACTGGAGACCCAGTACTTC
CASSSGLAGLETQYF
>.|.|TRBV7-3|TRBJ2-1
TGTGCCAGCAGCTTGAGCCCAGGGGAGCACAATGAGCAGTTCTTC
CASSLSPGEHNEQFF
>many|.|TRBV27|TRBJ1-1
TGTGCCAGCAGTAACAGGGCAGGGAGCACTGAAGCTTTCTTT
CASSNRAGSTEAFF
>few|TRBD1|TRBV2|TRBJ1-2
TGTGCCAGCACCCTGTCCCGGGACAGGAATGATGGCTACACCTTC
CASTLSRDRNDGYTF
>once|.|TRBV28|TRBJ2-1
TGTGCCAGCAGTTTAACCAGTACTGAGCAGTTCTTC
CASSLTSTEQFF
>.|.|TRBV11-2|TRBJ2-1
TGTGCCAGCAGCCGGGGCGGATACAATGAGCAGTTCTTC
CASSRGGYNEQFF
>.|TRBD1|TRBV7-8|TRBJ2-7
TGTGCCAGCAGCCCGACAGGGGTCGGGGACGAGCAGTACTTC
CASSPTGVGDEQYF
>.|.|TRBV7-2|TRBJ2-7
TGTGCCAGCAGCTTAGGGTTTGCGGTGCAGGGGCAGTACTTC
CASSLGFAVQGQYF
>once|TRBD1|TRBV6-1|TRBJ1-5
TGTGCCACCACGGACAGGGTTTACAATCAGCCCCAGCATTTT
CATTDRVYNQPQHF
>.|.|TRBV2|TRBJ1-5
TGTGCCAGCAGTGCCATATCGGGTCAGCCCCAGCATTTT
CASSAISGQPQHF
>.|TRBD1|TRBV5-1|TRBJ1-1
TGCGCCAGCAAAAGGGCAGGGGGACAGGGGAACACTGAAGCTTTCTTT
CASKRAGGQGNTEAFF
>.|.|TRBV6-1|TRBJ1-2
TGTGCCAGCAGGTCATCCGTTGGCGGCTACACCTTC
CASRSSVGGYTF
>.|TRBD1|TRBV28|TRBJ1-4
TGTGCCAGCACCCAGGGGGGCTTTAATGAAAAACTGTTTTTT
CASTQGGFNEKLFF
>.|.|TRBV28|TRBJ2-5
TGTGCCAGCAGTCCCCTCGGGGACAATTGGGAGACCCAGTACTTC
CASSPLGDNWETQYF
>few|.|TRBV6-1|TRBJ1-5
TGTGCCAGCAGGGAACAGGGAAGGGGAGGCAATCAGCCCCAGCATTTT
CASREQGRGGNQPQHF
>.|.|TRBV27|TRBJ2-2
TGTGCCAGCACCCGATTGGGCGACCGGGAGCTGTTTTTT
CASTRLGDRELFF